The clone carrying this T cell receptor (beta chain) was found once. The data stem from a study of blood T cell repertoires in COVID-19. For the study at large: Sample material is recorded as cDNA or gDNA derived from T cells, B-cell-depleted T cells, or PBMCs.

In the authors' methods: Amplification of reference gene primers was used by the study to estimate nucleated cell counts. TCRdb's table, derived via immunoSEQ multiplex PCR, lists solely in-frame clones and lacks some. V and J calls and clone size are given by that table; D and trimming were obtained from the DNA. The table lists roughly 260,000 clones, around 86% of them singletons. This CDR3 has 16 residues. The V gene's germline CDR1 is KGHSH and CDR2 LQKENI. The V and J ends lost 1 base and 6 bases respectively, with 16 bases between them. This sequence originates from a man aged 40-49 years who had recovered from COVID-19. V is TRBV18 and J is TRBJ1-3, with a possible D match to TRBD1 (6 bases). Sample: peripheral blood. The CDR3 bases are TGTGCCAGCTCACCACTTGGGGGCAGGGCGGAAAACACCATATATTTT. Translating it yields CASSPLGGRAENTIYF.